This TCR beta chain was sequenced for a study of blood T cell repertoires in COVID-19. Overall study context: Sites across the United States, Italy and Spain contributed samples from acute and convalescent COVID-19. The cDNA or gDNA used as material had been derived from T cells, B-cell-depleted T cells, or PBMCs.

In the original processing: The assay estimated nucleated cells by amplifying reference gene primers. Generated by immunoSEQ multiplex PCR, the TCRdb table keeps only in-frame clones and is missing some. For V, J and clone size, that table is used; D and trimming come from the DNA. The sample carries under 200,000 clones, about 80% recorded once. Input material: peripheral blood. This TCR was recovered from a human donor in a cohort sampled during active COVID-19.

The CDR3 DNA reads as TGTGCCAGCAGAAGAGGCAAGTTGAACACCGGGGAGCTGTTTTTT. This encodes CASRRGKLNTGELFF. V usage is TRBV5-6 and J usage is TRBJ2-2; D is ambiguous. Germline loops: CDR1 SGHDT, CDR2 YYEEEE. The CDR3 covers 15 residues. The ends were cut back, 5 bases at V and 1 base at J, with 12 bases in the middle.